This T cell receptor (beta chain) was captured in a study of beta chain features in type 1 diabetes. Across the study: The study found patients and healthy donors alike in age, gender and cell yields. Examined across all samples were about 110 million sorted cells. Study-level results: Equally in patients and controls, shorter templates might have been favored by PCR. Shortening that was moderate but significant affected the TCRB CDR3s of Type 1 diabetes patients in all four CD4+ subsets.

Of note for this clone: Its antigen remains unidentified.

The CDR3 is 13 amino acids. CDR1 and CDR2 (germline): MNHEY, SMNVEV (reference sequence). Losses at the gene ends were 7 bases for V and 7 bases for J; bases not matched to a gene: 8. The investigators reverse transcribed all of the isolated RNA, so they sequenced expressed TCRB transcripts. Sequencing used immunoSEQ multiplex PCR; TCRdb keeps in-frame clones, though not all of them. This sample has about 170,000 clones, with around 8% found just once. The chain combines TRBV27 with TRBJ2-7, with 9 bases that match TRBD1. Sequencing was performed on central memory CD4+ T cells from blood. This clonotype originated in a woman aged 40 to 50 with type 1 diabetes. The CDR3 DNA follows: TGTGCCAGCAAGGAACAGGGGGCAGGAGAGCAGTACTTC. Amino acids: CASKEQGAGEQYF.